This is a list of T cell receptor beta chains from one sample in a study of breast tumors, draining lymph nodes, adjacent tissues. One entry per CDR3 protein results from TCRdb running MiXCR on the multiplex PCR reads. Found here are 55,000 to 75,000 distinct CDR3 sequences, roughly two fifths of them singletons; the top ten hold roughly 9%. The sequenced sample consisted of breast tumor tissue. The receptor set was obtained from a female donor with breast cancer. Some clones in this sample may be carry-over from other donors' samples. Each CDR3 is given with its conserved first and last residue.

CDR3aa,v_gene,j_gene
CSARTPRGGTYGYTF,TRBV20-1,TRBJ1-2
CASSPPTEWLNNEQFF,TRBV4-2,TRBJ2-1
CASSLDRKTQYF,TRBV11-3,TRBJ2-5
CASGAGGNYGYTF,TRBV6-5,TRBJ1-2
CASSLGDGTTQYF,TRBV7-8,TRBJ2-5
CASSAAGAQETQYF,TRBV9,TRBJ2-5
CASSLGGDEQFF,TRBV5-1,TRBJ2-1
CASSNRDRGIPYEQYF,TRBV7-9,TRBJ2-7
CASSATPGAGVLGLPF,TRBV2,TRBJ1-2
CASRGGGVGSDKQFF,TRBV6-5,TRBJ2-1
CASRWGPGNSPLHF,TRBV6-5,TRBJ1-6
CASTLTGVGANVLTF,TRBV12-3/TRBV12-4,TRBJ2-6
CASSLAAVDEQFF,TRBV7-9,TRBJ2-1
CASSIDRAAGNTIYF,TRBV19,TRBJ1-3
CASSPWGSHSYNEQFF,TRBV7-3,TRBJ2-1
CASSLARDGGVRKGGELFF,TRBV7-9,TRBJ2-2
CATSDFLLAGEVYNEQFF,TRBV24-1,TRBJ2-1
CSVEDPGDASTDTQYF,TRBV29-1,TRBJ2-3
CSARSFQGASGYTF,TRBV20-1,TRBJ1-2
CAWSEGENTDTQYF,TRBV30,TRBJ2-3
CSVVSVDRGAPSNTIYF,TRBV29-1,TRBJ1-3
CASSQRGQDIAEAFF,TRBV4-1,TRBJ1-1
CATSDSRRGATGNTIYF,TRBV24-1,TRBJ1-3
CASSEEGVGTSGVCYEQYF,TRBV13,TRBJ2-7
CASSNPPDGINEKLFF,TRBV19,TRBJ1-4
CARGTGGTNEKLFF,TRBV2,TRBJ1-4
CASSLPDRLSYEQYF,TRBV7-8,TRBJ2-7
CSALINGYTF,TRBV20-1,TRBJ1-2
CATSRVLGQNVYEQYF,TRBV15,TRBJ2-7
CASSQKRTVSSYNEQFF,TRBV3-1,TRBJ2-1
CASSSLDGTGKADEQYF,TRBV7-9,TRBJ2-7
CTSRELAGAHYNEQFF,TRBV10-1,TRBJ2-1
CASSYPGDLTLEQYF,TRBV6-6,TRBJ2-7
CSARDRASSYEQYF,TRBV20-1,TRBJ2-7
CARGANSPLHF,TRBV2,TRBJ1-6
CASSEGRGEQYF,TRBV2,TRBJ2-7
CASSRLMGHTICF,TRBV7-6,TRBJ1-3
CASRPGAGARTDTQYF,TRBV5-1,TRBJ2-3
CSVGGGSETQYF,TRBV29-1,TRBJ2-5
CASSERGTDAYEQYF,TRBV6-1,TRBJ2-7
CASSITSRETQYF,TRBV19,TRBJ2-5
CASVQGGRANSPLHF,TRBV11-3,TRBJ1-6
CASSLTTADEQFF,TRBV5-6,TRBJ2-1
CSEGTRGQGTF,TRBV20-1,TRBJ1-2